This T cell receptor beta chain was captured in a study of blood T cell repertoires in COVID-19. Study overall: Researchers got acute and convalescent COVID-19 samples from the United States, Italy and Spain. PBMCs, B-cell-depleted T cells, or T cells provided the cDNA or gDNA that made up the material.

Participant reports of clinical history set cohort assignment. From germline, CDR1 is SGHVS and CDR2 FQNEAQ. Trimming removed 5 bases from V and 5 bases from J; junction bases left unmatched: 7. CDR3 length equals 14 residues. In the original analysis: For nucleated cells, counts were estimated from reference gene primer amplification. Assay: immunoSEQ multiplex PCR; the TCRdb copy retains only in-frame clones and omits some. That table furnishes V, J and clone size, whereas the DNA furnished D and trimming. Of around 230,000 clones listed, nearly 90% were seen once; the top ten hold 3.5% to 4%. This TCR derives from a woman aged 25 to 39 with acute COVID-19. Sequenced: PBMCs or T cells enriched from blood (not recorded which). This chain uses TRBV7-8 with TRBJ2-5, with 8 bases identical to TRBD1. The CDR3 region has the DNA TGTGCCAGCAGCCCGACCAGGGGGCGTGAGACCCAGTACTTC. It codes for CASSPTRGRETQYF.